This TCR beta chain was obtained from a study of beta chain features in type 1 diabetes. Study-level background: Examination spanned over 85,000,000 sorted cells from all samples.

Via the markers CD45RO/CCR7/CD25/CD127/CD95/CD27, stem cell-like memory, regulatory, central memory and naive CD4+ cells were sorted. General study points: When Type 1 diabetes patients were examined, their TCRB CDR3s proved moderately but significantly shorter in all four CD4+ subsets. In type 1 diabetes patients, VDJ junctions had fewer insertions; deletions at these junctions were more frequent. High TCR expression in some cells could lead to their over-representation in cDNA sequencing.

CDR1 and CDR2 (germline): SNHLY, FYNNEI. The CDR3 consists of 14 residues. With 11 bases removed from V and 6 bases from J, the gap between germline ends came to 20 bases. This clone was seen only a few times. The target antigen is unknown. TCRB transcripts that were expressed got sequenced, as all of the isolated RNA had been reverse transcribed. Some clones are missing from TCRdb's copy, which holds only in-frame ones; the method was immunoSEQ multiplex PCR. The table records 500,000 to 800,000 clones, over 10% of them present only once. The TCR comes from a man between 25 and 39 years old with type 1 diabetes. Input material: naive CD4+ T cells from blood. The chain is built from TRBV2 and TRBJ2-1; D tentatively reads TRBD1 or TRBD2 (6 bases each). The CDR3 bases are TGTGCCTCTACAATCGGGGGCAGAAGCAATGAGCAGTTCTTC. This sequence encodes CASTIGGRSNEQFF.